This T cell receptor beta chain was found in a study of CD8 T cells in Susac syndrome. The authors reverse transcribed about 0.45 to 1 ug RNA with random hexamers. Amplification of TCR beta CDR3 across 54 Vbeta and 13 Jbeta was performed with immunoSEQ multiplex PCR. TCRdb re-analysed the immunoSEQ multiplex PCR reads in MiXCR, keeping a single row per CDR3 protein. Among 120,000 to 150,000 distinct CDR3 sequences listed, approximately 95% were seen once. In germline, CDR1 is MGHRA, CDR2 YSYEKL. Trimming removed 1 base at V and 4 bases at J, with 10 bases between. The CDR3 contains 14 residues. This chain uses TRBV4-1 with TRBJ1-1; no firm D call. The sequencing sample was made of CD4+ T cells from PBMCs. The sequence came from a human donor with Susac syndrome. The CDR3 is CASSQVVHVTEAFF. The CDR3 DNA is TGCGCCAGCAGCCAAGTTGTCCACGTCACTGAAGCTTTCTTT.